Sequencing of this TCR beta chain was carried out in a study of T cells after yellow fever vaccination. The length of the CDR3 is 15 residues. V gave up 3 bases and J gave up 5 bases, with 13 bases separating them. Turning to this clonotype: The target antigen is unknown.

Findings and caveats of the study: Contaminating bulk clonotypes could be abundant in FACS-sorted repertoires.

TCRdb redid the calling of the 5' RACE reads with MiXCR, one entry per CDR3 protein. The sample has 150,000 or so distinct CDR3 sequences, 9.3% seen once. The chain has TRBV12-3 or TRBV12-4 and TRBJ1-4, with a weak D call TRBD1 (5 bases). The sequence derives from a man younger than 35 who received the YFV17D yellow fever vaccine. This specimen was CD8+ T cells sorted from PBMCs, taken 45 days after the yellow fever booster vaccination. The DNA of the CDR3 is TGTGCCAGCAGTTTGGTAGGGACCCCGAATGAAAAACTGTTTTTT. This encodes CASSLVGTPNEKLFF.